The clone carrying this TCR beta chain was counted only a few times. Antigen specificity is unknown. The sample comes from a study of blood T cells in healthy people across ages. Study findings and constraints: Aged donors had fewer naive CD4+ cells and lower diversity than long-lived donors. Unsorted PBMCs prevented conclusive naive versus antigen-experienced comparison. With donor CMV status unknown, expanded clonotype changes were possibly confounded.

For the second PCR, which ran for about 7 to 11 cycles, a sample-barcoded 5' primer and a J-beta primer mix were used. Each of the samples gave a minimum of 2.5 million paired-end reads that contained CDR3. TCRdb processed the 5' RACE reads anew with MiXCR; each CDR3 protein has one entry. The table has hundreds of thousands of distinct CDR3 sequences, roughly 46% seen once. The clonotype comes from an elderly man in good health. The specimen was blood.

The CDR3 loop is CASSPGQTDYEQYF. In nucleotides, the CDR3 is TGTGCCAGCAGCCCCGGACAGACCGACTACGAGCAGTACTTC. The rearrangement uses TRBV4-2 and TRBJ2-7, with D maybe TRBD1 (6 bases). Germline V gene data show CDR1 as LGHNA and CDR2 as YNFKEQ. The CDR3 consists of 14 residues. Trimming cost V 4 bases and J 3 bases, with 13 bases left between them.